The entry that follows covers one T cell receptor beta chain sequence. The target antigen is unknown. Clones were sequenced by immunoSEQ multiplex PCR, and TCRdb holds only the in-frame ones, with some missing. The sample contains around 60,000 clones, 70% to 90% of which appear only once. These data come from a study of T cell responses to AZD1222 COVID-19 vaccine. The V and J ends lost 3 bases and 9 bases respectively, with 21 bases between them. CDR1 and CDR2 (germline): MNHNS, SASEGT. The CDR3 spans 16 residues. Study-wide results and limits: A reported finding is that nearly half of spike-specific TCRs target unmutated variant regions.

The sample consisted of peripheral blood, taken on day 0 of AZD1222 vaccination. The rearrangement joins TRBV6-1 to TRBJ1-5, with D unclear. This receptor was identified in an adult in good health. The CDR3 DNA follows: TGTGCCAGCAGTGAGGAGGCGAGGATAACGTGGGGGCCCCAGCATTTT. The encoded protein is CASSEEARITWGPQHF.